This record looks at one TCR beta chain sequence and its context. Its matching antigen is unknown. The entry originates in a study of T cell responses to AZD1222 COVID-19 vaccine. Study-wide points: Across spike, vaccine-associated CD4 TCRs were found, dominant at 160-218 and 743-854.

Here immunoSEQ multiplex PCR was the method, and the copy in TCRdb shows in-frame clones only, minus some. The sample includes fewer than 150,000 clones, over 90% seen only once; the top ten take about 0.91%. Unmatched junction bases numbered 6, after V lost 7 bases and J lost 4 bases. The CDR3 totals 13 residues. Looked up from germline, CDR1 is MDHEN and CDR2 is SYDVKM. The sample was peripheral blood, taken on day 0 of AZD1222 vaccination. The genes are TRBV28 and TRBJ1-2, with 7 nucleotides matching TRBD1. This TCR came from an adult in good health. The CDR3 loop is CASKINRGYGYTF. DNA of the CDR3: TGTGCCAGCAAAATCAACAGGGGCTATGGCTACACCTTC.